This note documents a single T cell receptor (beta chain) sequence. Its antigen is not identified. This record belongs to a study of identical twins. Broader study findings: Fewer insertions were carried by abundant cord blood beta clonotypes, but none was seen in memory repertoires.

One entry per CDR3 protein results from TCRdb running MiXCR on the 5' RACE reads. The table has 1,800,000 or so distinct CDR3 sequences, about 32% seen once. V dropped 6 bases and J dropped 2 bases, with 12 bases sitting between them. Germline V gene lookup returns CDR1 SGHDT and CDR2 YYEEEE. CDR3 length: 14 residues. The sample consisted of cord blood. V is TRBV5-6 and J is TRBJ1-5, with D possibly being TRBD1 (5 bases). This TCR was recovered from a newborn girl in good health. In nucleotides, the CDR3 is TGTGCCAGCACCCCGGGACCGCGCAATCAGCCCCAGCATTTT. Translation: CASTPGPRNQPQHF.